The 9 T cell receptor beta chains in this list originate from one sample, sequenced in a study of T cells in Graves' hyperthyroidism and ophthalmopathy. TCR beta CDR3 region amplification was performed from RNA transcripts. First-round RT-PCR of the TCR CDR3 relied on the HTBI primer set. TCRdb passed the multiplex PCR reads through MiXCR, listing each CDR3 protein once. Of around 200,000 distinct CDR3 sequences listed, 15% to 20% are singletons. Sequenced: blood. The origin of the receptors is a woman between 45 and 60 years old with Graves' hyperthyroidism.

This clonotype was observed a handful of times. The chain employs TRBV19 and TRBJ1-1, with D maybe TRBD1 (5 bases). The CDR3 sequence is 13 residues long. In germline, CDR1 is LNHDA, CDR2 SQIVND (reference sequence). Trimming removed 7 bases from V and 1 base from J, with 10 bases in between. The CDR3 DNA follows: TGTGCCAGTACCCTGACAGAGAACACTGAAGCTTTCTTT. This translates into CASTLTENTEAFF. Supplemented by reference TRBV19 and TRBJ1-1, the full variable domain reads DGGITQSPKYLFRKEGQNVTLSCEQNLNHDAMYWYRQDPGQGLRLIYYSQIVNDFQKGDIAEGYSVSREKKESFPLTVTSAQKNPTAFYLCASTLTENTEAFFGQGTRLTVV.

The sample holds many counts of this clonotype. The chain recombines TRBV7-6 with TRBJ2-3, with 10 bases lining up with TRBD1. After removal of 0 bases from V and 8 bases from J, the junction contained 8 bases not matched to a gene. Germline-derived CDR1 and CDR2 are SGHVS and FNYEAQ. The length of the CDR3 is 16 residues. In nucleotides, the CDR3 is TGTGCCAGCAGCTTAGCTGCGACAGGGGGCGCAGGTACGCAGTATTTT. It is translated as CASSLAATGGAGTQYF.

This clonotype was recorded at least ten times. The genes are TRBV3-1 and TRBJ2-7; D is unresolved. The CDR3 has 10 amino acids. Germline assignment: CDR1 LGHDT and CDR2 YNNKEL (reference sequence). The V gene lost 2 bases and the J gene lost 10 bases, with 6 bases spanning the gap. The CDR3 nucleotides read TGTGCCAGCAGCCAAAAGGATCAGTACTTC. Amino acid sequence: CASSQKDQYF.

This clonotype has ten or more counts. V usage is TRBV28 and J usage is TRBJ2-1, with 7 bases that match TRBD1. J gave up 5 bases and V 7 bases, and 5 bases lay outside the gene matches. This CDR3 spans 13 amino acids. In germline, CDR1 is MDHEN, CDR2 SYDVKM. CDR3 nucleotides: TGTGCCAGCATCGACAGGGCCAACAATGAGCAGTTCTTC. It translates to CASIDRANNEQFF.

In the case of this clonotype: A single base separates this from a much larger clone, so it may be a read error. The DNA of the CDR3 is TGTGCCAGCAGCGTCGCACGGTCCGGGACAGATACGCAGTATTTT. This codes for CASSVARSGTDTQYF. The rearrangement links TRBV9 to TRBJ2-3; D is unclear. CDR1 SGDLS and CDR2 YYNGEE come from the germline V gene. This CDR3 is 15 amino acids long. Trimming shortened V by 2 bases and J by 3 bases, and 13 bases separated the two germline ends. Together with reference TRBV9 and TRBJ2-3, the CDR3 gives the full variable domain: DSGVTQTPKHLITATGQRVTLRCSPRSGDLSVYWYQQSLDQGLQFLIQYYNGEERAKGNILERFSAQQFPDLHSELNLSSLELGDSALYFCASSVARSGTDTQYFGPGTRLTVL.

The sample holds many counts of this clonotype. The rearrangement links TRBV12-3 or TRBV12-4 to TRBJ2-2; TRBD1 matches at 11 bases. The trim removed 5 bases at V and 5 bases at J, leaving 7 bases unmatched. The CDR3 sequence is 16 residues long. This chain's CDR3 is CASSHGTGGLTGELFF. In DNA form, the CDR3 reads TGTGCCAGCAGTCACGGGACAGGGGGTTTGACCGGGGAGCTGTTTTTT.

To note about this clonotype: Just one base apart from a much larger clone, this may be a read error. This chain uses TRBV29-1 with TRBJ2-7; D is possibly TRBD1 or TRBD2 (5 bases each). Looked up from germline, CDR1 is SQVTM and CDR2 is ANQGSEA. The CDR3 extends over 13 amino acids. V lost 4 bases, J lost 5 bases, and 15 bases lay in between. DNA for the CDR3: TGCAGCGTTGTGAGTCCAGGGAGCGACGAGCAGTACTTC. It specifies CSVVSPGSDEQYF.

This clonotype was seen at least ten times. The chain recombines TRBV13 with TRBJ2-1; D is possibly TRBD1 (7 bases). Germline CDR1 PRHDT, CDR2 FYEKMQ (reference sequence). The CDR3 extends over 15 amino acids. V lost 5 bases and J 2 bases, leaving 13 bases between the germline ends. The DNA of the CDR3 is TGTGCCAGCAGCCCCCAGGGGGGAACCTACAATGAGCAGTTCTTC. Amino acid sequence: CASSPQGGTYNEQFF.

The table lists this clonotype with many counts. The chain uses TRBV20-1 and TRBJ2-2; D assignment may be TRBD1 or TRBD2 (5 bases each). This CDR3 comprises 14 residues. Trimming pared 4 bases from V and 7 bases from J, leaving 16 bases between. Germline CDR1 reads DFQATT; CDR2 reads SNEGSKA (reference sequence). CDR3 sequence reads: CSAIQAGTSGELFF. CDR3 DNA sequence: TGCAGTGCTATCCAAGCCGGGACGAGCGGGGAGCTGTTTTTT.